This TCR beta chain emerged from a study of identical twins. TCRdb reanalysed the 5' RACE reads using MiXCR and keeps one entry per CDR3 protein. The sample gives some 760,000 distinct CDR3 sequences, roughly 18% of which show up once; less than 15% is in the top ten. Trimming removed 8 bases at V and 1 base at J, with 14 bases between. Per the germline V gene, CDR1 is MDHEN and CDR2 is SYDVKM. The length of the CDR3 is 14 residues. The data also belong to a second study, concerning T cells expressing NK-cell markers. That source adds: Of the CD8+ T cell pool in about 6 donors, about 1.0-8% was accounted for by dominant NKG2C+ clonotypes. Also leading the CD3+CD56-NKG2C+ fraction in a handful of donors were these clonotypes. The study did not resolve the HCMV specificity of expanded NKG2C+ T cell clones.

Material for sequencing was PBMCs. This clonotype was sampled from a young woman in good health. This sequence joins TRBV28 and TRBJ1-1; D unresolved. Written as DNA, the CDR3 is TGTGCCAGCGCGAGATTGGAGAGGAACACTGAAGCTTTCTTT. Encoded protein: CASARLERNTEAFF.